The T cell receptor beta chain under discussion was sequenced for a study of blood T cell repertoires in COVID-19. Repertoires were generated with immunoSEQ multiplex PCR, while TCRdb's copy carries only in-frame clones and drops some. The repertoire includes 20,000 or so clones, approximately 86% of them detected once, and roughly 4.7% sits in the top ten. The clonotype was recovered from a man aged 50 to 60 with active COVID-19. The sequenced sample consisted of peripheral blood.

In DNA, the CDR3 is TGCGCCAGCAGCCAAGATGGTAGGGGCACGTACACCGGGGAGCTGTTTTTT. It specifies CASSQDGRGTYTGELFF. The chain is built from TRBV4-3 and TRBJ2-2; a possible D gene is TRBD1 (5 bases). V was trimmed by 0 bases and J by 3 bases, leaving 14 bases between them. The germline gives CDR1 LGHNA, CDR2 YSLEER. This CDR3 is 17 amino acids long.